The rows below give T cell receptor beta chains drawn from one sample of a study of breast tumors, draining lymph nodes, adjacent tissues. TCRdb fed the multiplex PCR reads into MiXCR, producing one record per CDR3 protein. The sample records over 250,000 distinct CDR3 sequences, 30% being singletons. Sequencing input: axillary lymph node tissue. These receptors came from a female donor with breast cancer. Some clones in this sample may be carry-over from other donors' samples. The CDR3 runs from the conserved cysteine through the conserved F or W. Each record gives: D gene, V gene, J gene, clone size, CDR3 DNA, CDR3 protein. A D gene is named only where the DNA matches it firmly. Clone size is not always given. Where it is, it says once, few, many or a class for expanded clones.

>.|TRBV28|TRBJ2-1|.
TGTGCCAGCAGTTTCCCCTGGGGGGCGGGTGAGCAGTTCTTC
CASSFPWGAGEQFF
>.|TRBV6-5|TRBJ2-3|many
TGTGCCAGCAGTTATTCGGGGGCTTTAACAGATACGCAGTATTTT
CASSYSGALTDTQYF
>TRBD2|TRBV29-1|TRBJ2-7|.
TGCAGCGTTGTCCTAGCGGGGGGAAGCTCCTACGAGCAGTACTTC
CSVVLAGGSSYEQYF
>.|TRBV3-1|TRBJ2-7|.
TGTGCCAGCAGCCAAAGGGGCGGGGCATTCGAGCAGTACTTC
CASSQRGGAFEQYF
>.|TRBV27|TRBJ2-5|many
TGTGCCAGCAGTTTACTGGGGGCGCAAGAGACCCAGTACTTC
CASSLLGAQETQYF
>.|TRBV20-1|TRBJ2-7|few
TGCAGTGCTAGAGGGTCCTACGGGCAGTACTTC
CSARGSYGQYF
>.|TRBV15|TRBJ2-7|many
TGTGCCACCAGCAGTAAGGGTGGGGGCTACGAGCAGTACTTC
CATSSKGGGYEQYF
>.|TRBV12-3/TRBV12-4|TRBJ1-3|many
TGTGCCAGCAGTTCGCGCGGAGGTCAGGTTGGAAACACCATATATTTT
CASSSRGGQVGNTIYF
>TRBD1|TRBV14|TRBJ2-7|many
TGTGCCAGCAGCCCAAGATTCGGGACAGGGATTTCCTACGAGCAGTACTTC
CASSPRFGTGISYEQYF
>TRBD2|TRBV12-3/TRBV12-4|TRBJ2-1|many
TGTGCCAGCACCCGAGCGGGGAGTCGGATGAATGAGCAGTTCTTC
CASTRAGSRMNEQFF
>.|TRBV7-3|TRBJ2-3|many
TGTGCCAGCAGCTTAACTAGCCGACCCACAGATACGCAGTATTTT
CASSLTSRPTDTQYF
>.|TRBV24-1|TRBJ2-7|many
TGTGCCACCAGTGATTTTTTGACAGGCGAGCAGTACTTC
CATSDFLTGEQYF
>TRBD2|TRBV9|TRBJ2-3|many
TGTGCCAGCAGCGTAACGGGACTAGCGGGAGGGCAAGATACGCAGTATTTT
CASSVTGLAGGQDTQYF
>.|TRBV20-1|TRBJ1-3|many
TGCAGTGCTAGAGATCCGGGTAGTGGAAACACCATATATTTT
CSARDPGSGNTIYF
>.|TRBV6-1|TRBJ2-5|few
TGTGCCAGCAGTGAAGCACTCAACCAGGGGACCCAGTACTTC
CASSEALNQGTQYF
>.|TRBV6-5|TRBJ2-5|.
TGTGCCAGCGGGACGGTGAGGGGGGGAGAGACCCAGTACTTC
CASGTVRGGETQYF
>.|TRBV6-2/TRBV6-3|TRBJ2-5|few
TGTGCCAGCAGTTACTCGAGTTTCCTCCTAGGAACCCAGTACTTC
CASSYSSFLLGTQYF
>TRBD2|TRBV30|TRBJ2-5|.
TGTGCCTGGACGGGACTAGCGCCCGAAGAGACCCAGTACTTC
CAWTGLAPEETQYF